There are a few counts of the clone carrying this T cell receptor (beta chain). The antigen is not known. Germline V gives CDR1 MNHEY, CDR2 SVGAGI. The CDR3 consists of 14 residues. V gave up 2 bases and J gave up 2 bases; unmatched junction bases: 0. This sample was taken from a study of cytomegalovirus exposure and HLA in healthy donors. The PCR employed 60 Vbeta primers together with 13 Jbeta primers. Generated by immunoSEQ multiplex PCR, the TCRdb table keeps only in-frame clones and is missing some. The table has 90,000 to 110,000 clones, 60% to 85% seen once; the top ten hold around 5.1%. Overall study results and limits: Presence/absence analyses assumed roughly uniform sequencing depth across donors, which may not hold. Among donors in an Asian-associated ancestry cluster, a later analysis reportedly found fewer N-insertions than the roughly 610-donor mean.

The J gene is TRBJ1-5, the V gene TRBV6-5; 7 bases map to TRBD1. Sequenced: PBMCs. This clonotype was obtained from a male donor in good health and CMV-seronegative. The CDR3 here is CASSYGQGNQPQHF. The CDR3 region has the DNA TGTGCCAGCAGTTACGGACAGGGCAATCAGCCCCAGCATTTT.